Below, 27 T cell receptor beta chains from the same sample are listed, as sequenced in a study of blood T cells in healthy people across ages (dated by TCRdb to about 2015). Libraries were prepared through 5' RACE. The second PCR ran for roughly 7 to 11 cycles and used a J-beta primer mix along with a sample-barcoded 5' primer. TCRdb reran the public reads through fastp at Q25 and MiXCR, keeping productive beta chains. Each CDR3 protein appears once, grouped with its most common genes and DNA. Within this sample are around 1,900,000 distinct CDR3 sequences, with more than 35% of them counted one time only. The ten biggest clones cover approximately 22% of the sample. The sample taken for sequencing was blood. The receptors were sampled from a human donor in good health.

This clonotype has just a few counts. The rearrangement uses TRBV20-1 and TRBJ1-2, with D hard to call. Per the germline V gene, CDR1 is DFQATT and CDR2 is SNEGSKA (reference sequence). V lost 6 bases to trimming and J lost 8 bases, with 10 bases between them. The CDR3 has 10 residues. The CDR3, as DNA: TGCAGTGCCGGGCTTATGGGCTACACCTTC. It is translated as CSAGLMGYTF.

Only a few counts were recorded for this clonotype. The chain carries TRBV18 and TRBJ2-6, with D unclear. The germline V gene has CDR1 KGHSH and CDR2 LQKENI. CDR3 size: 18 residues. The germline V and J ends were trimmed by 1 base and 0 bases, with 13 bases remaining between them. The CDR3 loop reads CASSPRQPHLSGANVLTF. CDR3 sequence (DNA): TGTGCCAGCTCACCACGGCAGCCACACCTCTCTGGGGCCAACGTCCTGACTTTC.

V gene TRBV5-1 combines with J gene TRBJ1-1; D is uncertain. CDR1 is SGHRS and CDR2 is YFSETQ in the germline V gene. The CDR3 runs 13 residues. V was shortened by 5 bases and J by 2 bases, with 10 bases between the two germline ends. The CDR3 reads CASRSQENTEAFF. The CDR3 DNA reads as TGCGCCAGCAGATCTCAGGAAAACACTGAAGCTTTCTTT.

Worth noting for this clonotype: This clone may be a read error of a much larger clone one base away. The J gene is TRBJ2-3, the V gene TRBV6-2 or TRBV6-3; 12 bases align to TRBD2. This CDR3 has 15 residues. Germline V gives CDR1 MNHEY, CDR2 SVGEGT. This CDR3 is CANSSTSGGPDTQYF. The CDR3 nucleotides are TGTGCCAACAGTTCGACTAGCGGGGGTCCAGATACGCAGTATTTT.

This clonotype was counted between two and nine times. The rearrangement joins TRBV12-3 or TRBV12-4 to TRBJ2-3; no definite D call. The CDR3 totals 10 residues. V shed 5 bases and J shed 9 bases, with 6 bases lying between them. The CDR3 sequence is CASSATTQYF. The CDR3 DNA reads TGTGCCAGCAGTGCGACCACGCAGTATTTT.

This clonotype was detected only a few times. The chain uses TRBV29-1 and TRBJ1-5, with a possible D match to TRBD1 (6 bases). This CDR3 has 15 residues. Germline V gene lookup returns CDR1 SQVTM and CDR2 ANQGSEA. The germline V and J ends were trimmed by 0 bases and 6 bases, with 15 bases remaining between them. CDR3 bases: TGCAGCGTTGAAGACCCGGACAGCGATGGTCAGCCCCAGCATTTT. Translation: CSVEDPDSDGQPQHF.

This chain links TRBV10-3 with TRBJ2-7; no definite D call. Germline values: CDR1 ENHRY, CDR2 SYGVKD. The CDR3 runs to 12 residues. V was trimmed by 10 bases and J by 3 bases, leaving 13 bases between them. CDR3 DNA: TGTGCCAGCCAGACGGACGGCTACGAGCAGTACTTC. Translation: CASQTDGYEQYF.

The chain carries TRBV4-2 and TRBJ1-4; weak D call: TRBD1 (5 bases). V was clipped by 0 bases and J by 8 bases, with 13 bases between them. CDR1 LGHNA and CDR2 YNFKEQ come from the germline V gene. The CDR3 totals 15 residues. The DNA of the CDR3 is TGTGCCAGCAGCCAAGATATACGAGGGGAAGAAAAACTGTTTTTT. Encoded protein: CASSQDIRGEEKLFF.

About this clonotype itself: This CDR3 is missing its conserved last phenylalanine or tryptophan, likely due to a read error. The limits of the CDR3 on the DNA are not certain, so only TCRdb's listed CDR3 is given. The chain carries TRBV12-3 or TRBV12-4 and TRBJ2-1; the tabulated D call, TRBD2, remains unverified against the DNA. The CDR3 has 10 residues if both end residues are counted. This CDR3 reads CASSLTRSPG.

This clonotype appeared a single time. The chain uses TRBV28 and TRBJ2-5; TRBD2 aligns across 8 bases. The ends lost 7 bases at V and 1 base at J; junction bases unmatched: 8. This CDR3 has 15 amino acids. Germline V gene sequence: CDR1 MDHEN, CDR2 SYDVKM. CDR3 loop: CASKLSGGGQETQYF. The CDR3 DNA is TGTGCCAGCAAACTCAGCGGGGGCGGCCAAGAGACCCAGTACTTC.

V is TRBV6-5 and J is TRBJ1-4, with a possible D match to TRBD1 (5 bases). In germline, CDR1 is MNHEY, CDR2 SVGAGI. CDR3 size: 14 residues. V shed 8 bases and J shed 8 bases, with 18 bases lying between them. The CDR3 coding sequence is TGTGCCAGCCACACCCCGGGCCGGGACGAAAAACTGTTTTTT. Protein: CASHTPGRDEKLFF.

This clonotype was counted only a few times. The junction departs from the called germline gene at one end, perhaps through a read error. The gene calls are TRBV29-1 and TRBJ2-5; 9 bases map to TRBD2. Germline loops: CDR1 SQVTM, CDR2 ANQGSEA. The CDR3 totals 17 residues. CDR3 in amino acids: CSVGLIAGVEYQETRYF. The CDR3 region has the DNA TGCAGCGTTGGGTTGATAGCGGGGGTGGAGTACCAAGAGACCCGGTACTTC.

This clonotype was recorded a few times. The chain couples TRBV11-2 to TRBJ2-7; TRBD2 aligns across 9 bases. Matching the DNA end better, TRBJ2-5 makes the J call doubtful. This CDR3 contains 16 residues. CDR1 and CDR2 from the germline V gene are SGHAT and FQNNGV. The CDR3 is CASSLDRSGGQETQYF. The CDR3 coding sequence is TGTGCCAGCAGCTTAGATCGCAGCGGGGGGCAAGAGACCCAGTACTTC.

Only a few counts were recorded for this clonotype. CDR3 in amino acids: CASSLAVYPQETQYF. The CDR3 DNA sequence: TGTGCCAGCAGCTTAGCGGTTTACCCCCAAGAGACCCAGTACTTC. V gene TRBV11-3 combines with J gene TRBJ2-5; D is uncertain. CDR3 length: 15 residues. Germline values: CDR1 SGHNT, CDR2 YENEEA. Trimming took 1 base from V and 1 from J, leaving 10 bases between them.

Comments on this clonotype: A read error may be the cause here, since a much bigger clone is one base away. The rearrangement links TRBV20-1 to TRBJ1-4, with D unresolved. This CDR3 region has 13 residues. Germline CDR1 is DFQATT and CDR2 is SNEGSKA (reference sequence). The CDR3 DNA follows: TGCAGTGCTAACGGTCAGGTGGACGGGAAACGGTTTTTT. Its protein is CSANGQVDGKRFF.

The sample holds a few counts of this clonotype. V and J are TRBV3-1 and TRBJ2-7, with 8 bases matching TRBD1. Germline V gives CDR1 LGHDT, CDR2 YNNKEL (reference sequence). The CDR3 runs 19 residues. Losses at the gene ends were 4 bases for V and 0 bases for J; bases not matched to a gene: 17. The CDR3 spells CASSPRFPQGARVSYEQYF. CDR3 nucleotides: TGTGCCAGCAGCCCCCGCTTCCCCCAGGGGGCGCGGGTCTCCTACGAGCAGTACTTC.

This clonotype was observed a single time. The chain employs TRBV5-1 and TRBJ2-3; D remains unclear. CDR1 and CDR2 from the germline V gene are SGHRS and YFSETQ. V was clipped by 2 bases and J by 0 bases, with 16 bases between them. The CDR3 is 17 amino acids. The CDR3 DNA follows: TGCGCCAGCAGCTTAGGGCTCACCGTGGTAAGCACAGATACGCAGTATTTT. It translates to CASSLGLTVVSTDTQYF.

The J gene is TRBJ2-1, the V gene TRBV12-3 or TRBV12-4; TRBD1 agrees at 9 bases. V lost 3 bases, J lost 1 base, and 10 bases stayed unmatched. This CDR3 contains 18 residues. The CDR3 loop is CASSFPPGGQGSYNEQFF. As DNA, the CDR3 is TGTGCCAGCAGTTTCCCCCCCGGCGGACAGGGGTCCTACAATGAGCAGTTCTTC.

This clonotype turned up a few times. The chain is built from TRBV29-1 and TRBJ1-2; 8 bases map to TRBD1. J gave up 8 bases and V 6 bases, and 17 bases lay outside the gene matches. The CDR3 runs 15 residues. Germline V gene lookup returns CDR1 SQVTM and CDR2 ANQGSEA. CDR3 region: CSVGNRGSRFGGYTF. CDR3 in DNA: TGCAGCGTAGGAAACAGGGGGTCCCGTTTCGGCGGCTACACCTTC.

The rearrangement joins TRBV5-6 to TRBJ1-1, with 7 bases identical to TRBD1. Trimming took 0 bases from V and 7 from J; bases not matched to a gene: 6. The CDR3 is made up of 14 amino acids. Germline V gene lookup returns CDR1 SGHDT and CDR2 YYEEEE. The CDR3: CASSLGQGLFEAFF. The CDR3 region has the DNA TGTGCCAGCAGCTTGGGACAGGGCCTATTTGAAGCTTTCTTT.

The CDR3 DNA sequence: TGCAGCGCGACAGGGTTCGGGAACACTGAAGCTTTCTTT. Translation gives CSATGFGNTEAFF. V gene TRBV29-1 combines with J gene TRBJ1-1; TRBD1 agrees at 7 bases. V lost 7 bases and J lost 1; bases outside the gene matches: 6. The CDR3 contains 13 residues. Germline CDR1 and CDR2: SQVTM and ANQGSEA. Using reference TRBV29-1 and TRBJ1-1 for the parts outside the CDR3, the full variable domain is SAVISQKPSRDICQRGTSLTIQCQVDSQVTMMFWYRQQPGQSLTLIATANQGSEATYESGFVIDKFPISRPNLTFSTLTVSNMSPEDSSIYLCSATGFGNTEAFFGQGTRLTVV.

The V call is TRBV20-1, the J call TRBJ2-5; 7 bases are shared with TRBD2. CDR1 is DFQATT and CDR2 is SNEGSKA in the germline V gene (reference sequence). The CDR3 spans 13 residues. The CDR3 is CSASGTTQETQYF. The CDR3 nucleotides read TGCAGCGCATCCGGGACTACCCAAGAGACCCAGTACTTC.

The V and J genes are TRBV27 and TRBJ1-5; 8 nucleotides match TRBD1. This CDR3 has 13 residues. The V gene's germline CDR1 is MNHEY and CDR2 SMNVEV (reference sequence). With 10 bases clipped from V and 7 bases from J, the junction kept 9 bases outside the gene matches. The CDR3 region is CATWGTGGQPQHF. CDR3 nucleotides: TGTGCCACCTGGGGGACAGGAGGACAGCCCCAGCATTTT.

V and J are TRBV12-3 or TRBV12-4 and TRBJ2-5, with D possibly being TRBD1 (6 bases). This CDR3 has 13 residues. V lost 6 bases and J lost 4, with 12 bases in between. CDR3 region: CASSRGQLETQYF. CDR3 DNA: TGTGCCAGCAGCCGAGGACAGCTAGAGACCCAGTACTTC.

In DNA, the CDR3 is TGTGCCAGCAGTTACTCTAATCGGGGGACAGGGGCGTCGTTCTTC. Protein: CASSYSNRGTGASFF. J is TRBJ2-1 and V is TRBV6-5, with 10 bases lining up with TRBD1. The V gene's germline CDR1 is MNHEY and CDR2 SVGAGI. V dropped 0 bases and J dropped 15; count of bases not matched to a gene: 11. The CDR3 runs to 15 residues.

This clonotype was detected many times. The chain uses TRBV7-9 and TRBJ1-2; D might be TRBD1 (5 bases). V dropped 1 base and J dropped 6 bases, with 9 bases sitting between them. CDR3 length equals 13 residues. Germline V gene data show CDR1 as SEHNR and CDR2 as FQNEAQ (reference sequence). The CDR3: CASSLGETDGYTF. CDR3 bases: TGTGCCAGCAGCTTAGGTGAGACAGATGGCTACACCTTC.

This clonotype was detected a few times. The DNA of the CDR3 is TGTGCCAGCAGCCTCCCCTACGGGACGGACCACCGGGAGACCCAGTACTTC. It encodes CASSLPYGTDHRETQYF. The rearrangement joins TRBV3-1 to TRBJ2-5, with D perhaps matching TRBD1 or TRBD2 (5 bases each). V was shortened by 4 bases and J by 5 bases, with 23 bases between the two germline ends. This CDR3 spans 17 amino acids. The germline CDR1 and CDR2 sequences are LGHDT and YNNKEL (reference sequence).